This T cell receptor beta chain was captured in a study of shared clonotypes between healthy human individuals. Method: immunoSEQ multiplex PCR; TCRdb's copy keeps in-frame clones and lacks some. This sample yields 2 million to 2.5 million clones, of which approximately 90% are seen a single time; approximately 0.39% belongs to the top ten. Study results and caveats: Incomplete sequencing of sorted subsets was indicated by rarefaction despite large depth. Relative to memory subsets, naive subsets generally showed larger estimated richness.

Germline V CDR1 and CDR2: GTSNPN, SVGIG (reference sequence). The CDR3 sequence is 13 residues long. This clone occurred once. Its antigen remains unknown. Sample: naive CD4+ T cells from PBMCs. Subset here: CD45RA+ positively selected. V gene TRBV30 combines with J gene TRBJ2-5; D assignment may be TRBD1 or TRBD2 (5 bases each). The DNA end lines up better with TRBJ2-7; the J call may be wrong. The clonotype was recovered from a man aged 18-30 years in good health. Some clones in this sample may be carry-over from other donors' samples. The CDR3 loop reads CAWTGTGSYEQYF. The CDR3 DNA is TGTGCCTGGACCGGGACGGGCTCCTACGAGCAGTACTTC.